These 8 T cell receptor beta chains came from one sample sequenced in a study of T cells in women clearing cervical HPV infection. Generated by immunoSEQ multiplex PCR, the TCRdb table keeps only in-frame clones and is missing some. This sample's table has just under 35,000 clones. The sequenced sample consisted of blood buffy coat. The receptors were gathered from a woman aged 18 to 75 with a cervical HPV16 infection that either progressed to CIN3+ or cleared (not recorded which).

With respect to this clone: Coverage ceases 3 residues before the CDR3 finishes, and the germline J gene fills in the end. V usage is TRBV5-1 and J usage is TRBJ1-4; D perhaps matches TRBD1 (5 bases). This CDR3 has 16 amino acids. Deletions cut 0 bases from V and 7 bases from J, with 16 bases between. CDR1 and CDR2 from the germline V gene are SGHRS and YFSETQ. The CDR3 reads CASSLVGAGSGEKLFF. The part of the CDR3 DNA that was read is TGCGCCAGCAGCTTGGTTGGGGCAGGGTCGGGTGAAAAA.

Notes on this clone: The CDR3 is cut off 3 residues early in the read; its end comes from the germline J gene. V usage is TRBV2 and J usage is TRBJ2-5; TRBD2 matches at 10 bases. This CDR3 contains 15 residues. V lost 5 bases and J lost 5; bases outside the gene matches: 8. Germline V gene data show CDR1 as SNHLY and CDR2 as FYNNEI. The CDR3 bases that were read are TGTGCCAGCAGTACCCTTAGCGGGGGGCGGGAGACC. The encoded protein is CASSTLSGGRET. The whole CDR3 sequence reads CASSTLSGGRETQYF. Together with reference TRBV2 and TRBJ2-5, the CDR3 gives the full variable domain: EPEVTQTPSHQVTQMGQEVILRCVPISNHLYFYWYRQILGQKVEFLVSFYNNEISEKSEIFDDQFSVERPDGSNFTLKIRSTKLEDSAMYFCASSTLSGGRETQYFGPGTRLLVL.

Note on this clone: The observed sequence ends 3 residues before the CDR3 terminus, with the missing tail filled in from the germline J gene. V gene TRBV19 combines with J gene TRBJ2-3, with 12 bases that match TRBD2. Losses at the gene ends were 4 bases for V and 1 base for J; bases not matched to a gene: 9. The germline V gene encodes CDR1 LNHDA and CDR2 SQIVND (reference sequence). CDR3 length: 18 residues. CDR3 sequence reads: CASSTRLAGVVGTDTQYF. CDR3 bases read: TGTGCCAGTAGTACACGACTAGCGGGAGTAGTTGGCACAGATACG.

Concerning this clone itself: The DNA ends 3 residues before the CDR3 does, and the rest of the CDR3 is filled in from the germline J gene. The gene calls are TRBV29-1 and TRBJ1-2, with 8 bases that match TRBD1. V lost 6 bases and J lost 7; bases outside the gene matches: 7. CDR1 and CDR2 from the germline V gene are SQVTM and ANQGSEA. There are 12 residues in the CDR3. This chain's CDR3 is CSVGQGRGGYTF. The sequenced part of the CDR3 DNA is TGCAGCGTAGGACAGGGACGTGGTGGC.

Considering frequency, this clone is medium-sized. The read stops 3 residues short of the end of the CDR3; the missing end is completed from the germline J gene. V gene TRBV20-1 combines with J gene TRBJ2-4; maybe TRBD1 (5 bases). V lost 4 bases to trimming and J lost 3 bases, with 10 bases between them. CDR3 length: 13 residues. The V gene's germline CDR1 is DFQATT and CDR2 SNEGSKA (reference sequence). The CDR3 sequence: CSAMQGVKNIQYF. Partial CDR3 DNA: TGCAGTGCTATGCAGGGTGTCAAAAACATT.

Comment on this clone: The read halts 3 residues ahead of the CDR3 end, with the missing end drawn from the germline J gene. The chain has TRBV19 and TRBJ2-3; 7 bases agree with TRBD1. CDR3 length equals 15 residues. From germline, CDR1 is LNHDA and CDR2 SQIVND (reference sequence). The CDR3 loop is CASNPTQGPGQPQYF. Partial CDR3 DNA: TGTGCCAGTAACCCAACACAGGGGCCTGGACAGCCG.

As to this clone: The sequenced fragment ends 3 residues before the CDR3 boundary, so the rest is inferred from the germline J gene. This chain connects TRBV20-1 to TRBJ1-2, with D maybe TRBD1 (5 bases). The germline CDR1 and CDR2 sequences are DFQATT and SNEGSKA (reference sequence). CDR3 length: 11 residues. V lost 6 bases and J 3 bases, leaving 8 bases between the germline ends. The sequenced part of the CDR3 DNA is TGCAGTGCGGGGCGAGACTATGGC. Amino acids: CSAGRDYG. The complete CDR3 protein is CSAGRDYGYTF.

On this clone itself: The read ends 3 residues before the CDR3 terminus; that terminus is restored from the germline J gene. The sample holds other DNA sequences that translate to the same CDR3. V gene TRBV5-1 combines with J gene TRBJ2-1; 8 bases map to TRBD2. V was clipped by 2 bases and J by 2 bases; unmatched bases: 3. This CDR3 region has 15 residues. CDR1 SGHRS and CDR2 YFSETQ come from the germline V gene. This chain's CDR3 is CASSLAGETYNEQFF. CDR3 bases read: TGCGCCAGCAGCTTAGCGGGGGAGACCTACAATGAG.